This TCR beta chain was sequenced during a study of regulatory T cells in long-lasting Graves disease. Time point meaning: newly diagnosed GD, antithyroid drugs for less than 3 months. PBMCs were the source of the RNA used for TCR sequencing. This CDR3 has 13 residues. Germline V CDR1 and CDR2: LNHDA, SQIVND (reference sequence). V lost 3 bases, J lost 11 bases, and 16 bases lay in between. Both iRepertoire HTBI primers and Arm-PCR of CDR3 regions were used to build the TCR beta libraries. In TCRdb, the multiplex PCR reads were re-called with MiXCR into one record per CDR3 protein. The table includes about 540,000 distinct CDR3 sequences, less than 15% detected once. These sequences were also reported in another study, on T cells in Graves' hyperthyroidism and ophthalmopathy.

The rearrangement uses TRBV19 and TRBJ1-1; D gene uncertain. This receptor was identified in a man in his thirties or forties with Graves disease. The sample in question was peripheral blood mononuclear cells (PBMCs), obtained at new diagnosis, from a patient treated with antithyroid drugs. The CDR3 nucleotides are TGTGCCAGTAGTATCCCCCCTGCGACGCAGGCTTTCTTT. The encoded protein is CASSIPPATQAFF. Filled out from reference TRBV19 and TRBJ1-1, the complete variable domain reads DGGITQSPKYLFRKEGQNVTLSCEQNLNHDAMYWYRQDPGQGLRLIYYSQIVNDFQKGDIAEGYSVSREKKESFPLTVTSAQKNPTAFYLCASSIPPATQAFFGQGTRLTVV.